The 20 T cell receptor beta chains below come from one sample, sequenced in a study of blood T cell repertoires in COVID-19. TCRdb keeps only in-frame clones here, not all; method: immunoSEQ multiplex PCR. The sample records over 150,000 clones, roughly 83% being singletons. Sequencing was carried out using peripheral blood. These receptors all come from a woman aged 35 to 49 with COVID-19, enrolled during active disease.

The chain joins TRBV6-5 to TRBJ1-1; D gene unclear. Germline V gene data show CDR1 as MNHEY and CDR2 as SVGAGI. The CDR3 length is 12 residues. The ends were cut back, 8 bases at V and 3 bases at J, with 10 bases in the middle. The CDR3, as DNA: TGTGCCAGCCGTCCACAGTACACTGAAGCTTTCTTT. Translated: CASRPQYTEAFF.

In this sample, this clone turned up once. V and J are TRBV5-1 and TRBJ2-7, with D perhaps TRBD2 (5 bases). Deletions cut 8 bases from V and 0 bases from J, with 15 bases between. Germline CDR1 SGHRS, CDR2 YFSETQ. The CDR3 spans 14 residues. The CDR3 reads CASSGNASSYEQYF. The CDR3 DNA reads TGCGCCAGTTCCGGGAACGCGAGCTCCTACGAGCAGTACTTC.

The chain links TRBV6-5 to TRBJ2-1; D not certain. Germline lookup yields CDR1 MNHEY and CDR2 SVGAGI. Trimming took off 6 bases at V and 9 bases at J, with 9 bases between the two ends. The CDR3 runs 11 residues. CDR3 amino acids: CASSLSSEQFF. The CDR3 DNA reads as TGTGCCAGCAGCCTTAGCAGTGAGCAGTTCTTC.

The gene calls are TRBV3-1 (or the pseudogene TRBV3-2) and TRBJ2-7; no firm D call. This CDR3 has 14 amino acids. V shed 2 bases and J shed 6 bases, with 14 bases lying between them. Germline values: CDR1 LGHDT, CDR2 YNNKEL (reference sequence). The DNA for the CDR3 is TGTGCCAGCAGCCAACGTCATTACTCCGGCGAGCAGTACTTC. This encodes CASSQRHYSGEQYF.

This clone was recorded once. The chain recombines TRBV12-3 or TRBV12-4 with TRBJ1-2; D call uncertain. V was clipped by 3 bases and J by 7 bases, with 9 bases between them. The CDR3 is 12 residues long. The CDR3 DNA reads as TGTGCCAGCAGTTTGGGAGGCTTTGGCTACACCTTC. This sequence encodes CASSLGGFGYTF.

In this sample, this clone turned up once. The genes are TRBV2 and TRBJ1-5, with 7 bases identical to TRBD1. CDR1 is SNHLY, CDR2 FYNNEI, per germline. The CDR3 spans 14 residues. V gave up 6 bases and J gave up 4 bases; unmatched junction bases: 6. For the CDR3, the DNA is TGTGCCAGCAGGCATGGACAGGAAAATCAGCCCCAGCATTTT. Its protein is CASRHGQENQPQHF.

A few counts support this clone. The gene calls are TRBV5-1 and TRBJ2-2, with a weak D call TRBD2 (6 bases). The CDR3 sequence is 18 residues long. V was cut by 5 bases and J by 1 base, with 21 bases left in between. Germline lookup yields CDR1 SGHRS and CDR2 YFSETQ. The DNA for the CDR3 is TGCGCCAGCAGTAAAGGACACTGGGCGGGGCAGAACACCGGGGAGCTGTTTTTT. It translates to CASSKGHWAGQNTGELFF.

The DNA for the CDR3 is TGTGCCAGCAGCCAACCCGCAACACACCTTCAAACGACCGGGGAGCTGTTTTTT. Protein: CASSQPATHLQTTGELFF. This chain joins TRBV3-1 (or the pseudogene TRBV3-2) and TRBJ2-2; D is undetermined. Trimming cost V 2 bases and J 5 bases, with 21 bases left between them. Germline V CDR1 and CDR2: LGHDT, YNNKEL (reference sequence). This CDR3 is 18 amino acids long.

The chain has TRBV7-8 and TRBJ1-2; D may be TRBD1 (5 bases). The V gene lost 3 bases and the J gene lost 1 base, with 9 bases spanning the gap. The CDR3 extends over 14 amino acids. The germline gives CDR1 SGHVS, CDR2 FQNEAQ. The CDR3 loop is CASSLDDSNYGYTF. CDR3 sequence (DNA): TGTGCCAGCAGCTTGGACGACAGTAACTATGGCTACACCTTC.

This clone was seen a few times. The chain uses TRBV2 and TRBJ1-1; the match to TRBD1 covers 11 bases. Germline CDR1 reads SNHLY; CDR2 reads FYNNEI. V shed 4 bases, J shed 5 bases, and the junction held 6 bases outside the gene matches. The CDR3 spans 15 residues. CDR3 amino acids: CASSGRTGGGTEAFF. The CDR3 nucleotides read TGTGCCAGCAGTGGACGGACAGGGGGCGGAACTGAAGCTTTCTTT.

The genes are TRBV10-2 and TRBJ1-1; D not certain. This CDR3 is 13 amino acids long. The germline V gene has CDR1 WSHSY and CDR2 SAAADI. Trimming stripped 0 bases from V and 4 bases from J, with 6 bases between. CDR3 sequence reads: CASSESEFTEAFF. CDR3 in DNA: TGCGCCAGCAGTGAGTCCGAGTTCACTGAAGCTTTCTTT.

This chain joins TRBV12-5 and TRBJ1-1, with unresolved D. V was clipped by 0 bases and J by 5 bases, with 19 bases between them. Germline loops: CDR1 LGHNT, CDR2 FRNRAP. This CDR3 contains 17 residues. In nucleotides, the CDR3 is TGTGCTAGTGGTTTGGTATCCGGAGAGGGCCCCCAGACTGAAGCTTTCTTT. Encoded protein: CASGLVSGEGPQTEAFF.

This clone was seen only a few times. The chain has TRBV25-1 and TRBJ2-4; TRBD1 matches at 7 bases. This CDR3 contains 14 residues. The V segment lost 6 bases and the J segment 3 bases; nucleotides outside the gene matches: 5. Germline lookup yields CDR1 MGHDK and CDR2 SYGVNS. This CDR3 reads CASRDPGGKNIQYF. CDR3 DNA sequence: TGTGCCAGCAGGGACCCAGGGGGCAAAAACATTCAGTACTTC.

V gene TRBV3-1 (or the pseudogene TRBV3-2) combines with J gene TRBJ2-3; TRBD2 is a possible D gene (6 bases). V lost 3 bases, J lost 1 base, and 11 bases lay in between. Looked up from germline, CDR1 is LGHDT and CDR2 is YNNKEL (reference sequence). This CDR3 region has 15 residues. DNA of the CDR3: TGTGCCAGCAGCCAGACCAGCGGGCGCACAGATACGCAGTATTTT. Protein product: CASSQTSGRTDTQYF.

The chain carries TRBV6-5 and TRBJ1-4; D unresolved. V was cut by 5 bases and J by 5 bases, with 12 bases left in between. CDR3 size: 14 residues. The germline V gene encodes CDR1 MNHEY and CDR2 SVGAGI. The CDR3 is CASSHLPRNEKLFF. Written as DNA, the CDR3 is TGTGCCAGCAGTCATTTACCTCGGAATGAAAAACTGTTTTTT.

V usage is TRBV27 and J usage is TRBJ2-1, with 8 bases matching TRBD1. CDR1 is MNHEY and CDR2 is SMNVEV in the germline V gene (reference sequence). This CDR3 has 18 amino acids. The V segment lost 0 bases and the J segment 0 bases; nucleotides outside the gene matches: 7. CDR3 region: CASSLSPDRGYSYNEQFF. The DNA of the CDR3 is TGTGCCAGCAGTTTATCCCCCGACAGGGGATACTCCTACAATGAGCAGTTCTTC.

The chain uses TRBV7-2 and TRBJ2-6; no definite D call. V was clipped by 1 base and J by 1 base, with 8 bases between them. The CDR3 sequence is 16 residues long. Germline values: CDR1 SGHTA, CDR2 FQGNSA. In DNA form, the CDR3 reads TGTGCCAGCAGCTTAGATATCCAGTCTGGGGCCAACGTCCTGACTTTC. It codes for CASSLDIQSGANVLTF.

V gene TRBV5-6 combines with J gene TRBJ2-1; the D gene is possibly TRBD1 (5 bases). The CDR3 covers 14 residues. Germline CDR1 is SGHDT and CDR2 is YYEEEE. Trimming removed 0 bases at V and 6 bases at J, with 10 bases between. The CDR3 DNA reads TGTGCCAGCAGCTTGGGACAGAAACCCAATGAGCAGTTCTTC. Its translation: CASSLGQKPNEQFF.

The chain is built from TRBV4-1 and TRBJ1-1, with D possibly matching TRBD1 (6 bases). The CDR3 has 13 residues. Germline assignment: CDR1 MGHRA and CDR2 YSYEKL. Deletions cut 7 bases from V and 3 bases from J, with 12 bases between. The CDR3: CASKTGFDTEAFF. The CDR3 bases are TGCGCCAGCAAAACAGGGTTTGACACTGAAGCTTTCTTT.

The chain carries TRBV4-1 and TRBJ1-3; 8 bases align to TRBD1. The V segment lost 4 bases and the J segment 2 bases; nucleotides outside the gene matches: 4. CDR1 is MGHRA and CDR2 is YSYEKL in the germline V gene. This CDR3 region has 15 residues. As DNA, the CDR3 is TGCGCCAGCAGCCCAACGACAGGGGCTGGAAACACCATATATTTT. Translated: CASSPTTGAGNTIYF.